This TCR beta chain emerged from a study of human T cells and chemical hapten exposure. Turning to the study itself: On 2 cm by 2 cm of upper inner arm skin, sensitization was performed with 2% DPC.

Germline loops: CDR1 MNHEY, CDR2 SVGEGT. The CDR3 loop spans 13 amino acids. Trimming took off 4 bases at V and 5 bases at J, with 8 bases between the two ends. Specified time point: patch test 2, 6 weeks after DPC sensitization. As for treatment: therapeutic diphenylcyclopropenone sensitization with weekly scalp DPC. At patch-test visits, sampling came before the patch test. A single record per CDR3 protein comes from TCRdb applying MiXCR to the RACE reads. The data show 85,000 to 95,000 distinct CDR3 sequences, with approximately 11% seen just once and less than 2.5% held by the top ten. The source of this sequence is a man aged 40-49 years with alopecia areata. Some clones in this sample may be carry-over from other donors' samples. Here the sequenced sample was whole blood, taken in connection with sensitization to the hapten diphenylcyclopropenone (DPC). The chain carries TRBV6-2 or TRBV6-3 and TRBJ2-2; D unresolved. For the CDR3, the DNA is TGTGCCAGCAGTTCTTTAGGGACCGGGGAGCTGTTTTTT. Amino acid sequence: CASSSLGTGELFF.